This is a list of T cell receptor beta chains from one sample in a study of blood T cell repertoires in COVID-19. Method: immunoSEQ multiplex PCR; TCRdb's copy keeps in-frame clones and lacks some. The sample includes some 150,000 clones, 86% seen only once; the top ten take roughly 3%. The sequenced sample consisted of peripheral blood. These receptors were obtained from a man aged 70-80 years with acute or convalescent COVID-19. Both conserved end residues are part of each CDR3. The order of the fields is CDR3 length, D gene, clone size, J gene, V gene, CDR3 protein, CDR3 DNA. The D gene is left open where the match is weak. Clone size is stated in some rows and not others, as once, few, many or a class when expanded.

cdr3_length: 19; d_call: TRBD2; clone_size: -; j_call: TRBJ2-2; v_call: TRBV28; cdr3_aa: CASSPSGRALLRGTGELFF; cdr3_nt: TGTGCCAGCAGTCCTAGCGGGAGGGCCCTCCTCCGAGGCACCGGGGAGCTGTTTTTT
cdr3_length: 15; d_call: TRBD1; clone_size: -; j_call: TRBJ2-6; v_call: TRBV2; cdr3_aa: CASSPDRAGANVLTF; cdr3_nt: TGTGCCAGCAGTCCGGACAGGGCCGGGGCCAACGTCCTGACTTTC
cdr3_length: 14; d_call: TRBD2; clone_size: -; j_call: TRBJ2-1; v_call: TRBV19; cdr3_aa: CASSIGREGNEQFF; cdr3_nt: TGTGCCAGTAGTATCGGCAGGGAGGGCAATGAGCAGTTCTTC
cdr3_length: 15; d_call: TRBD2; clone_size: -; j_call: TRBJ2-1; v_call: TRBV7-2; cdr3_aa: CASSYRLAGDNEQFF; cdr3_nt: TGTGCCAGCAGTTACCGACTAGCGGGGGACAATGAGCAGTTCTTC
cdr3_length: 17; d_call: TRBD2; clone_size: -; j_call: TRBJ2-1; v_call: TRBV4-1; cdr3_aa: CASSHLPTSGGLNEQFF; cdr3_nt: TGCGCCAGCAGCCACTTACCGACTAGCGGGGGACTAAATGAGCAGTTCTTC
cdr3_length: 17; d_call: TRBD2; clone_size: -; j_call: TRBJ2-1; v_call: TRBV7-9; cdr3_aa: CASSRGGLAGAINEQFF; cdr3_nt: TGTGCCAGCAGCCGTGGGGGGCTAGCGGGAGCTATCAATGAGCAGTTCTTC
cdr3_length: 15; d_call: -; clone_size: once; j_call: TRBJ2-4; v_call: TRBV7-9; cdr3_aa: CASSDRGGSKNIQYF; cdr3_nt: TGTGCCAGCAGCGACAGGGGAGGGTCCAAAAACATTCAGTACTTC
cdr3_length: 16; d_call: -; clone_size: -; j_call: TRBJ1-3; v_call: TRBV4-3; cdr3_aa: CASSQDPGLSGNTIYF; cdr3_nt: TGCGCCAGCAGCCAAGACCCAGGCCTCTCTGGAAACACCATATATTTT
cdr3_length: 15; d_call: -; clone_size: -; j_call: TRBJ1-5; v_call: TRBV7-2; cdr3_aa: CASSLVAGSAQPQHF; cdr3_nt: TGTGCCAGCAGCTTAGTTGCAGGGTCAGCACAGCCCCAGCATTTT
cdr3_length: 15; d_call: TRBD2; clone_size: -; j_call: TRBJ2-1; v_call: TRBV5-1; cdr3_aa: CASSFGTSGSDEQFF; cdr3_nt: TGCGCCAGCAGCTTCGGGACTAGCGGGAGCGATGAGCAGTTCTTC
cdr3_length: 15; d_call: TRBD1; clone_size: -; j_call: TRBJ2-1; v_call: TRBV5-6; cdr3_aa: CASSETGKSHNEQFF; cdr3_nt: TGTGCCAGCAGCGAGACAGGGAAAAGTCACAATGAGCAGTTCTTC
cdr3_length: 15; d_call: -; clone_size: -; j_call: TRBJ1-2; v_call: TRBV5-4; cdr3_aa: CASSAPNPGLGGYTF; cdr3_nt: TGTGCCAGCAGCGCCCCCAACCCAGGGTTAGGCGGCTACACCTTC
cdr3_length: 12; d_call: TRBD1; clone_size: -; j_call: TRBJ1-2; v_call: TRBV29-1; cdr3_aa: CSVEDRARGYTF; cdr3_nt: TGCAGCGTGGAGGACAGGGCGAGGGGCTACACCTTC
cdr3_length: 17; d_call: TRBD2; clone_size: -; j_call: TRBJ2-5; v_call: TRBV20-1; cdr3_aa: CSASPFAVTSGQETQYF; cdr3_nt: TGCAGTGCTAGTCCTTTTGCCGTGACTAGCGGACAAGAGACCCAGTACTTC
cdr3_length: 14; d_call: -; clone_size: -; j_call: TRBJ1-5; v_call: TRBV12-1; cdr3_aa: CASSFCQGNQPQHF; cdr3_nt: TGTGCCAGCAGCTTTTGCCAGGGGAATCAGCCCCAGCATTTT
cdr3_length: 16; d_call: TRBD1; clone_size: -; j_call: TRBJ1-5; v_call: TRBV28; cdr3_aa: CASMGQGFWGIQPQHF; cdr3_nt: TGTGCCAGTATGGGACAGGGGTTTTGGGGAATTCAGCCCCAGCATTTT
cdr3_length: 14; d_call: TRBD1; clone_size: once; j_call: TRBJ1-2; v_call: TRBV5-4; cdr3_aa: CASSFRQGNYGYTF; cdr3_nt: TGTGCCAGCAGCTTTCGACAGGGGAACTATGGCTACACCTTC
cdr3_length: 13; d_call: -; clone_size: many; j_call: TRBJ1-2; v_call: TRBV24-1; cdr3_aa: CATSSGLNYGYTF; cdr3_nt: TGTGCCACCAGTTCAGGGCTTAACTATGGCTACACCTTC
cdr3_length: 14; d_call: -; clone_size: few; j_call: TRBJ2-1; v_call: TRBV11-1; cdr3_aa: CASSYPLDGGEQFF; cdr3_nt: TGTGCCAGCAGCTACCCCTTGGATGGAGGTGAGCAGTTCTTC
cdr3_length: 14; d_call: -; clone_size: -; j_call: TRBJ1-4; v_call: TRBV4-1; cdr3_aa: CASTKSVTNEKLFF; cdr3_nt: TGCGCCAGCACAAAGTCAGTAACTAATGAAAAACTGTTTTTT
cdr3_length: 15; d_call: -; clone_size: few; j_call: TRBJ2-6; v_call: TRBV6-2/TRBV6-3; cdr3_aa: CASSYEGAGANVLTF; cdr3_nt: TGTGCCAGCAGTTACGAGGGGGCTGGGGCCAACGTCCTGACTTTC
cdr3_length: 14; d_call: -; clone_size: -; j_call: TRBJ2-5; v_call: TRBV27; cdr3_aa: CASSSYGGVETQYF; cdr3_nt: TGTGCCAGCAGTTCCTACGGGGGAGTAGAGACCCAGTACTTC